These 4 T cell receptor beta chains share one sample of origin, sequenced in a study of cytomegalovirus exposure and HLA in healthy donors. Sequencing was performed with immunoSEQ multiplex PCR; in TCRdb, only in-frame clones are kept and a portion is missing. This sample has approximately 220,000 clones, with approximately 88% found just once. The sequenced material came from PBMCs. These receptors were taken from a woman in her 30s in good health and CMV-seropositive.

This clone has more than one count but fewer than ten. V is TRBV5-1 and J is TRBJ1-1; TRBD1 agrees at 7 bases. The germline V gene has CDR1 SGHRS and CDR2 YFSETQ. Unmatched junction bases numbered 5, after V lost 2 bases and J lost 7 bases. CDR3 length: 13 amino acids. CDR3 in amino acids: CASSFNRGDEAFF. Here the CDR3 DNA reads TGCGCCAGCAGCTTTAACAGGGGTGATGAAGCTTTCTTT.

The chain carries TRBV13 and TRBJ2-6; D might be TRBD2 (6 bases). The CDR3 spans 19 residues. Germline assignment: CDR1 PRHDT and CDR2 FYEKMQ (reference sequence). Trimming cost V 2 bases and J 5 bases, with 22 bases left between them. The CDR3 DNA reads TGTGCCAGCAGCTTAAACGAGGAGCCCACGGGACTTAGGGCCAACGTCCTGACTTTC. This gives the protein CASSLNEEPTGLRANVLTF. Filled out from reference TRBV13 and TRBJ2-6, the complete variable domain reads AAGVIQSPRHLIKEKRETATLKCYPIPRHDTVYWYQQGPGQDPQFLISFYEKMQSDKGSIPDRFSAQQFSDYHSELNMSSLELGDSALYFCASSLNEEPTGLRANVLTFGAGSRLTVL.

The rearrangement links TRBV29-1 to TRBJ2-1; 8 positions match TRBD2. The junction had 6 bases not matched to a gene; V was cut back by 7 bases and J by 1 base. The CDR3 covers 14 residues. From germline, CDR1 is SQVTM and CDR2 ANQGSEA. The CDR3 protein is CSAQREISYNEQFF. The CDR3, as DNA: TGCAGCGCCCAGCGGGAGATATCCTACAATGAGCAGTTCTTC.

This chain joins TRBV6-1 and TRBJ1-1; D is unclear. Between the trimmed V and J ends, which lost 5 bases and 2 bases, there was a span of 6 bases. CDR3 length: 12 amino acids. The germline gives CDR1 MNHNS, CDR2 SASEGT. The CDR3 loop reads CASSSYNTEAFF. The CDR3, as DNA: TGTGCCAGCAGTTCCTACAACACTGAAGCTTTCTTT.